This entry lists 12 T cell receptor beta chains sequenced from one sample in a study of T cell changes during pregnancy in multiple sclerosis (dated by TCRdb to about 2019). Library preparation was by the immunoSEQ multiplex PCR assay. TCRdb limited this immuneACCESS table to in-frame rearrangements with V and J called. A share of clones is missing; checked studies link under half to unresolved V genes, and the rest is unexplained. The sample profile shows 45,000 to 65,000 clones; about 93% of them were found once. The top ten constitute approximately 0.27% of the sample. The source was CD4+ T cells from peripheral blood mononuclear cells, collected in the second trimester of pregnancy. These receptor sequences come from a female donor with multiple sclerosis, enrolled in a pregnancy study.

The chain uses TRBV11-3 and TRBJ2-1, with D possibly TRBD1 on 7 matching bases. Trimming took off 1 base at V and 9 bases at J, with 19 bases between the two ends. The CDR3 has 16 residues. Germline-derived CDR1 and CDR2 are SGHNT and YENEEA. The CDR3 reads CASSLGDSTGDTEQFF. The CDR3 nucleotides read TGTGCCAGCAGCTTAGGGGACTCAACAGGGGATACTGAGCAGTTCTTC.

The rearrangement uses TRBV11-2 and TRBJ2-3; no clear D gene. CDR3 length: 12 amino acids. V dropped 2 bases and J dropped 4 bases, with 4 bases sitting between them. Germline CDR1 SGHAT, CDR2 FQNNGV. The CDR3 here is CASSLLADTQYF. The CDR3 nucleotides read TGTGCCAGCAGCTTATTAGCAGATACGCAGTATTTT.

This sequence joins TRBV5-6 and TRBJ2-5; D perhaps matches TRBD2 (5 bases). Deletions cut 3 bases from V and 2 bases from J, with 14 bases between. The CDR3 extends over 15 amino acids. The V gene's germline CDR1 is SGHDT and CDR2 YYEEEE. CDR3 residues: CASSSGTGNQETQYF. Here the CDR3 DNA reads TGTGCCAGCAGCTCGGGAACTGGAAATCAAGAGACCCAGTACTTC.

The chain uses TRBV7-8 and TRBJ2-3; TRBD2 aligns across 12 bases. Germline loops: CDR1 SGHVS, CDR2 FQNEAQ. The V gene end was trimmed by 5 bases and the J gene end by 1 base; junction bases not matched to a gene: 4. This CDR3 region has 16 residues. CDR3 protein: CASSLRTSGGTDTQYF. CDR3 nucleotide sequence: TGTGCCAGCAGCCTAAGGACTAGCGGGGGCACAGATACGCAGTATTTT.

The sample holds one count of this clone. The V gene is TRBV9, the J gene TRBJ1-3; weak D call: TRBD1 (6 bases). The germline V and J ends were trimmed by 3 bases and 0 bases, with 10 bases remaining between them. CDR3 length equals 15 residues. Looked up from germline, CDR1 is SGDLS and CDR2 is YYNGEE. CDR3 protein: CASSATGVSGNTIYF. The CDR3 region has the DNA TGTGCCAGCAGCGCGACAGGCGTCTCTGGAAACACCATATATTTT.

J is TRBJ2-7 and V is TRBV7-2; the D gene is possibly TRBD1 (6 bases). Trimming took off 0 bases at V and 2 bases at J, with 11 bases between the two ends. Germline CDR1 reads SGHTA; CDR2 reads FQGNSA. The CDR3 is made up of 15 amino acids. CDR3 in amino acids: CASSLAAQGPYEQYF. The CDR3 region has the DNA TGTGCCAGCAGCTTAGCGGCCCAGGGGCCCTACGAGCAGTACTTC.

This chain uses TRBV21-1 with TRBJ1-5; the D call of TRBD1 is as the table states it, not checked on the DNA. TRBV21-1 constitutes a pseudogene. CDR3 length: 12 residues. The CDR3 reads CASTLPDQPQHF. The CDR3 coding sequence is TGTGCCAGCACTCTCCCAGATCAGCCCCAGCATTTT.

V and J are TRBV10-1 and TRBJ1-1; D call uncertain. The CDR3 length is 13 residues. V was clipped by 10 bases and J by 4 bases, with 16 bases between them. The germline CDR1 and CDR2 sequences are WNHNN and SYGVQD (reference sequence). CDR3 sequence (DNA): TGCGCCACCTCCGACGGAGCTCGCACTGAAGCTTTCTTT. Its translation: CATSDGARTEAFF.

The rearrangement links TRBV18 to TRBJ2-5; tentatively, D is TRBD2 (5 bases). V was clipped by 3 bases and J by 1 base, with 18 bases between them. The CDR3 loop spans 17 amino acids. Germline V gene sequence: CDR1 KGHSH, CDR2 LQKENI. The CDR3 DNA sequence: TGTGCCAGCTCACCGGGGTCGGCGGGCGCGATCCAAGAGACCCAGTACTTC. Translated: CASSPGSAGAIQETQYF.

This chain joins TRBV10-3 and TRBJ2-1; TRBD2 agrees at 9 bases. The CDR3 is 14 amino acids. V lost 11 bases to trimming and J lost 6 bases; unmatched junction nucleotides: 11. Germline V lookup: CDR1 ENHRY, CDR2 SYGVKD. The CDR3 DNA reads as TGTGCCGCCGAATCCGGGACTAGCTCCAATGAGCAGTTCTTC. Amino acids: CAAESGTSSNEQFF.

This clone was recorded only once. The genes are TRBV10-3 and TRBJ1-3; tentative D call: TRBD1 (6 bases). Germline assignment: CDR1 ENHRY and CDR2 SYGVKD. The CDR3 length is 13 residues. Between the trimmed V and J ends, which lost 10 bases and 4 bases, there was a span of 14 bases. CDR3 loop: CATEQGMGNTIYF. The CDR3 DNA reads as TGTGCCACCGAGCAGGGGATGGGAAACACCATATATTTT.

The V and J genes are TRBV2 and TRBJ1-2, with D unresolved. Trimming removed 3 bases at V and 8 bases at J, with 10 bases between. This CDR3 comprises 12 residues. The germline V gene encodes CDR1 SNHLY and CDR2 FYNNEI. This CDR3 reads CASSEIRQGYTF. In DNA, the CDR3 is TGTGCCAGCAGTGAGATTCGTCAGGGCTACACCTTC.